These T cell receptor beta chains were read from a single sample in a study of Graves' ophthalmopathy and Graves' hyperthyroidism. TCRdb passed the multiplex PCR reads through MiXCR, listing each CDR3 protein once. The table shows about 480,000 distinct CDR3 sequences, with 13% to 15% occurring only once. The sequencing sample was made of blood. The source is a woman aged 30 to 39 with Graves' ophthalmopathy. CDR3s include the opening cysteine and the closing phenylalanine or tryptophan. A D gene is named only where the DNA matches it firmly. For some rows the clone size is stated as once, few or many, or as a class when expanded; others skip it.

V: TRBV6-5
D: NA
size: many
J: TRBJ1-1
CDR3: CASSYSSSPNTEAFF
DNA: TGTGCCAGCAGTTACTCGAGTAGTCCGAACACTGAAGCTTTCTTT

V: TRBV7-9
D: NA
size: many
J: TRBJ1-1
CDR3: CASRRYFQGNTEAFF
DNA: TGTGCCAGCAGGCGATATTTTCAAGGGAACACTGAAGCTTTCTTT

V: TRBV29-1
D: NA
size: few
J: TRBJ1-2
CDR3: CSVESSTYGYTF
DNA: TGCAGCGTTGAGTCGAGCACCTATGGCTACACCTTC

V: TRBV2
D: NA
size: many
J: TRBJ2-7
CDR3: CASTSGPGYEQYF
DNA: TGTGCCAGCACCTCCGGACCCGGATACGAGCAGTACTTC

V: TRBV4-1
D: TRBD1
size: few
J: TRBJ1-1
CDR3: CASSLWTGKATEAFF
DNA: TGCGCCAGCAGCCTATGGACAGGGAAGGCGACTGAAGCTTTCTTT

V: TRBV12-3/TRBV12-4
D: TRBD2
size: many
J: TRBJ2-7
CDR3: CASSTLAGSYEQYF
DNA: TGTGCCAGCAGCACACTAGCGGGATCCTACGAGCAGTACTTC

V: TRBV3-1
D: NA
size: many
J: TRBJ1-2
CDR3: CASSPPGAGSYGYTF
DNA: TGTGCCAGCAGCCCGCCCGGGGCTGGGAGCTATGGCTACACCTTC

V: TRBV28
D: NA
size: many
J: TRBJ2-5
CDR3: CASSLSRAGQETQYF
DNA: TGTGCCAGCAGTTTGTCTCGGGCAGGGCAGGAGACCCAGTACTTC

V: TRBV20-1
D: NA
size: NA
J: TRBJ2-7
CDR3: CSASTSEQYF
DNA: TGCAGTGCTTCAACTTCCGAGCAGTACTTC

V: TRBV28
D: NA
size: many
J: TRBJ1-6
CDR3: CASSLGSLSPLHF
DNA: TGTGCCAGCAGCCTCGGGTCCCTTTCACCCCTCCACTTT

V: TRBV29-1
D: NA
size: many
J: TRBJ2-5
CDR3: CSVDFRDETQYF
DNA: TGCAGCGTTGATTTTAGGGACGAGACCCAGTACTTC

V: TRBV3-1
D: NA
size: many
J: TRBJ2-5
CDR3: CASSHRRGQETQYF
DNA: TGTGCCAGCAGCCATCGAAGGGGACAAGAGACCCAGTACTTC

V: TRBV12-3/TRBV12-4
D: TRBD2
size: many
J: TRBJ2-7
CDR3: CASSFPDAGGPYEQYF
DNA: TGTGCCAGCAGTTTCCCCGATGCGGGAGGACCCTACGAGCAGTACTTC

V: TRBV4-1
D: TRBD1
size: many
J: TRBJ1-1
CDR3: CASRDRGRGTEAFF
DNA: TGCGCCAGCAGGGACAGGGGGCGAGGAACTGAAGCTTTCTTT

V: TRBV28
D: TRBD1
size: many
J: TRBJ1-3
CDR3: CASSLRQGVLSGNTIYF
DNA: TGTGCCAGCAGTTTGAGACAGGGAGTTCTCTCCGGAAACACCATATATTTT

V: TRBV6-1
D: NA
size: few
J: TRBJ1-6
CDR3: CASTDTPSSYNSPLHF
DNA: TGTGCCAGCACGGATACTCCCAGCTCCTATAATTCACCCCTCCACTTT

V: TRBV28
D: TRBD2
size: many
J: TRBJ2-5
CDR3: CASSQLAGGETQYF
DNA: TGTGCCAGCAGTCAACTAGCGGGAGGAGAGACCCAGTACTTC

V: TRBV20-1
D: TRBD2
size: many
J: TRBJ2-7
CDR3: CSARPSGYSMYEQYF
DNA: TGCAGTGCTCGCCCTAGCGGCTACTCTATGTACGAGCAGTACTTC

V: TRBV13
D: TRBD1
size: many
J: TRBJ1-2
CDR3: CASSVDRGFGYTF
DNA: TGTGCCAGCAGCGTCGACAGGGGGTTTGGCTACACCTTC

V: TRBV28
D: NA
size: many
J: TRBJ1-6
CDR3: CASSFQGFSPLHF
DNA: TGTGCCAGCAGTTTTCAGGGGTTTTCACCCCTCCACTTT

V: TRBV6-5
D: NA
size: many
J: TRBJ2-5
CDR3: CAIINGPWRTETQYF
DNA: TGTGCCATTATCAACGGGCCATGGCGGACGGAGACCCAGTACTTC

V: TRBV30
D: NA
size: many
J: TRBJ1-2
CDR3: CAWTRQVGYTF
DNA: TGTGCCTGGACTCGACAGGTCGGCTACACCTTC

V: TRBV28
D: NA
size: few
J: TRBJ2-5
CDR3: CASSLYSQRDQYF
DNA: TGTGCCAGCAGTTTATACTCCCAAAGGGACCAGTACTTC

V: TRBV14
D: NA
size: many
J: TRBJ1-2
CDR3: CASSQDWRGYGYTF
DNA: TGTGCCAGCAGCCAAGATTGGAGGGGCTATGGCTACACCTTC

V: TRBV28
D: NA
size: few
J: TRBJ2-3
CDR3: CASSWTNTDTQYF
DNA: TGTGCCAGCAGTTGGACTAATACAGATACGCAGTATTTT

V: TRBV7-2
D: TRBD2
size: many
J: TRBJ2-7
CDR3: CASSPRGSGNEQYF
DNA: TGTGCCAGCAGCCCCAGAGGAAGCGGGAACGAGCAGTACTTC

V: TRBV28
D: NA
size: many
J: TRBJ1-1
CDR3: CASSFAAGEAFF
DNA: TGTGCCAGCAGTTTTGCCGCAGGGGAAGCTTTCTTT

V: TRBV9
D: TRBD2
size: many
J: TRBJ2-5
CDR3: CASSVGRAQETQYF
DNA: TGTGCCAGCAGCGTTGGGAGGGCCCAAGAGACCCAGTACTTC

V: TRBV24-1
D: NA
size: many
J: TRBJ1-2
CDR3: CATSDLYGYTF
DNA: TGTGCCACCAGTGACCTGTATGGCTACACCTTC

V: TRBV5-4
D: TRBD2
size: many
J: TRBJ2-2
CDR3: CASSLPGLAGGELFF
DNA: TGTGCCAGCAGCTTGCCGGGACTAGCGGGAGGGGAGCTGTTTTTT

V: TRBV3-1
D: NA
size: NA
J: TRBJ2-5
CDR3: CASSQTAKTQYF
DNA: TGTGCCAGCAGCCAGACAGCGAAGACCCAGTACTTC

V: TRBV28
D: TRBD2
size: many
J: TRBJ2-7
CDR3: CASSPFSGTPYEQYF
DNA: TGTGCCAGCAGTCCATTTAGCGGGACCCCCTACGAGCAGTACTTC

V: TRBV6-1
D: NA
size: many
J: TRBJ2-5
CDR3: CASSEVITGGVKAQYF
DNA: TGTGCCAGCAGTGAAGTTATCACAGGAGGGGTTAAGGCCCAGTACTTC

V: TRBV24-1
D: NA
size: many
J: TRBJ2-5
CDR3: CATSAGTFQETQYF
DNA: TGTGCCACCAGTGCCGGGACGTTTCAAGAGACCCAGTACTTC

V: TRBV6-5
D: NA
size: many
J: TRBJ1-6
CDR3: CASSYRQSRTGNSPLHF
DNA: TGTGCCAGCAGTTACAGGCAATCCAGGACGGGGAATTCACCCCTCCACTTT

V: TRBV9
D: NA
size: many
J: TRBJ1-3
CDR3: CASSVSGRDGNTIYF
DNA: TGTGCCAGCAGCGTCTCGGGCAGGGATGGAAACACCATATATTTT

V: TRBV20-1
D: TRBD2
size: many
J: TRBJ2-7
CDR3: CSASSPSGRATEQYF
DNA: TGCAGTGCTTCCTCCCCCAGCGGGAGGGCCACCGAGCAGTACTTC